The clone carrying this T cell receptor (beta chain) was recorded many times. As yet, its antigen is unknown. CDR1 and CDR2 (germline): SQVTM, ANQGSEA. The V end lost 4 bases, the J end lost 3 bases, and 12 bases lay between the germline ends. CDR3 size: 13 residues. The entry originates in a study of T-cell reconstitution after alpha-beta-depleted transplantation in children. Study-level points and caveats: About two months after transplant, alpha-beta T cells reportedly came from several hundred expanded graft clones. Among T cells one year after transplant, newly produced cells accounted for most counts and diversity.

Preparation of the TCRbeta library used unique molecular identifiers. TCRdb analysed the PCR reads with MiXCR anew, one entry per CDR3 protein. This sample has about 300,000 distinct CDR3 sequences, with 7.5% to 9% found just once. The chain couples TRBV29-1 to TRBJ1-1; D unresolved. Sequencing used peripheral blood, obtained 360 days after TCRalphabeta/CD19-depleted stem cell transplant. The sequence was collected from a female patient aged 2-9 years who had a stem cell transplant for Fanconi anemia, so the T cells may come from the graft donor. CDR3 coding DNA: TGCAGCGTTGCGGAGGGTACCGACACTGAAGCTTTCTTT. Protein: CSVAEGTDTEAFF.